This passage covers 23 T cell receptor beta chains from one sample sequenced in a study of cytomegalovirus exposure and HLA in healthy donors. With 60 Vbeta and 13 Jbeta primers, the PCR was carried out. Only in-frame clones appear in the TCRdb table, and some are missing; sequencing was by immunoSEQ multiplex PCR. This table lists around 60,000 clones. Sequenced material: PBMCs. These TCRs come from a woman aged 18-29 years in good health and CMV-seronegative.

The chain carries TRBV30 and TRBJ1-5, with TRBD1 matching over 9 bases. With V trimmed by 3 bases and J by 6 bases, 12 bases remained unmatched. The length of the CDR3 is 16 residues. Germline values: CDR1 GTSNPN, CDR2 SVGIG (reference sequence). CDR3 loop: CAWSFTGTGQVQPQHF. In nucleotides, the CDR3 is TGTGCCTGGAGCTTTACCGGGACAGGGCAGGTTCAGCCCCAGCATTTT.

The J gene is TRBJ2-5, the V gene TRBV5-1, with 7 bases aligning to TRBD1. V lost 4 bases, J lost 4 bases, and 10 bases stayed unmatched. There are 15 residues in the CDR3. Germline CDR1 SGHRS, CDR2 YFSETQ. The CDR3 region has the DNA TGCGCCAGCAGCCTACAGGGGCCCGTAGTAGAGACCCAGTACTTC. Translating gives CASSLQGPVVETQYF.

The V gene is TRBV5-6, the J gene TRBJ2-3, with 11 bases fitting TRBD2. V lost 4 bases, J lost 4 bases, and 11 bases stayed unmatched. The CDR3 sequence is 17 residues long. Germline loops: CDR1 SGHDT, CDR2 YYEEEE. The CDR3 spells CASSVKTSGGMADTQYF. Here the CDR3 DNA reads TGTGCCAGCAGCGTAAAAACTAGCGGGGGTATGGCAGATACGCAGTATTTT.

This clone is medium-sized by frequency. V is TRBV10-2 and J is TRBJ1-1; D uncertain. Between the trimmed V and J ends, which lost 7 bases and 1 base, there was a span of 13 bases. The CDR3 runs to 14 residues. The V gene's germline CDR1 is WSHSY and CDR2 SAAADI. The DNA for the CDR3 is TGCGCCAGCACCGTTGAGGGAAAGAACACTGAAGCTTTCTTT. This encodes CASTVEGKNTEAFF.

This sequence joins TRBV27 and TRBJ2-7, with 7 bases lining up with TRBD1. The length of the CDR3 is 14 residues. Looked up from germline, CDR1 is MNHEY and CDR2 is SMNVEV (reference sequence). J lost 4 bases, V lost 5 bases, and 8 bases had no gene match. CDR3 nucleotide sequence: TGTGCCAGCAGTAACCGGACAGGACGGTACGAGCAGTACTTC. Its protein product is CASSNRTGRYEQYF.

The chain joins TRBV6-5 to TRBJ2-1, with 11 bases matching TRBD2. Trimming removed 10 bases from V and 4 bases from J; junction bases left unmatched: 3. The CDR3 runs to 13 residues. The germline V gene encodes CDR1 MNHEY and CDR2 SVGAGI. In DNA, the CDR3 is TGTGCCACCACTAGCGGGGGATACAATGAGCAGTTCTTC. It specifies CATTSGGYNEQFF.

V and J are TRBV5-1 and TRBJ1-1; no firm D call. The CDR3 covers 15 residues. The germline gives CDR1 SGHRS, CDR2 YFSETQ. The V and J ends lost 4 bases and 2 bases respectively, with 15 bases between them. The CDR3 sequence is CASSREQHSNTEAFF. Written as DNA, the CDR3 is TGCGCCAGCAGCCGCGAACAGCACAGTAACACTGAAGCTTTCTTT.

In DNA form, the CDR3 reads TGCGCCAGCAGCCATCCCCGGGACAGGCTGGGCGTGAATGAGCAGTTCTTC. Translation gives CASSHPRDRLGVNEQFF. The chain is built from TRBV4-1 and TRBJ2-1, with TRBD1 identical over 8 bases. The J segment lost 7 bases and the V segment lost 3 bases, leaving 14 bases of the junction unmatched. Germline V CDR1 and CDR2: MGHRA, YSYEKL. CDR3 size: 17 residues.

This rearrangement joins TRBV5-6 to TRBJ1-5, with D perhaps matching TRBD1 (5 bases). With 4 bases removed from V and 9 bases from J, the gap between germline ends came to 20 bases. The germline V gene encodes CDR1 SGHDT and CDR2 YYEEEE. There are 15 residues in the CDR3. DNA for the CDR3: TGTGCCAGCAGCCGAGGATCCTCCGGGGGGGGGCCCCAGCATTTT. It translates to CASSRGSSGGGPQHF.

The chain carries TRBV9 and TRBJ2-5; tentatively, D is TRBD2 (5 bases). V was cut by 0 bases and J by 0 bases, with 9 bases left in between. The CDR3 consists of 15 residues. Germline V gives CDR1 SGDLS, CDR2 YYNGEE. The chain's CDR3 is CASSVAAVYQETQYF. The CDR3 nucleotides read TGTGCCAGCAGCGTAGCAGCGGTGTACCAAGAGACCCAGTACTTC.

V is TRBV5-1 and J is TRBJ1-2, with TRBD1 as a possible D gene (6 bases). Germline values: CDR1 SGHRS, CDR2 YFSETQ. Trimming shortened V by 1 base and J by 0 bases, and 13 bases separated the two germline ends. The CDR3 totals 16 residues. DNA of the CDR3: TGCGCCAGCAGCTTGATAGGGGGTTCAGCTAACTATGGCTACACCTTC. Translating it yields CASSLIGGSANYGYTF.

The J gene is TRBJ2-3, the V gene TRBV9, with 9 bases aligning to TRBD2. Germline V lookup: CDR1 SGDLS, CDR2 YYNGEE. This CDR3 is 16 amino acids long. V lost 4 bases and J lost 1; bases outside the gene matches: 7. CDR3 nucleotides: TGTGCCAGCAGCCTAGTACCTAGCGGGGGCACAGATACGCAGTATTTT. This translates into CASSLVPSGGTDTQYF. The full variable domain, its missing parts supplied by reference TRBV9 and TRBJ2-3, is DSGVTQTPKHLITATGQRVTLRCSPRSGDLSVYWYQQSLDQGLQFLIQYYNGEERAKGNILERFSAQQFPDLHSELNLSSLELGDSALYFCASSLVPSGGTDTQYFGPGTRLTVL.

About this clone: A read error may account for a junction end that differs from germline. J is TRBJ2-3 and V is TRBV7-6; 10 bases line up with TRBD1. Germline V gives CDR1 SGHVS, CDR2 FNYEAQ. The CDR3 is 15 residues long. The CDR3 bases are TGTGCCAGCAGCTCTAACGTCCCGGGACAGGGGACAACATCCTTT. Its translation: CASSSNVPGQGTTSF.

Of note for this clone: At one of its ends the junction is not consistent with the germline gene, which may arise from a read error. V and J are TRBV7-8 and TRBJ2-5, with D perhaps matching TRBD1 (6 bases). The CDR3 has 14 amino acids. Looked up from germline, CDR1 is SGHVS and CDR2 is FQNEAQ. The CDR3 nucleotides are TGTGCCAGCAGCTCTAGGGGGACCCAAGAGAACCAGTACTTC. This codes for CASSSRGTQENQYF.

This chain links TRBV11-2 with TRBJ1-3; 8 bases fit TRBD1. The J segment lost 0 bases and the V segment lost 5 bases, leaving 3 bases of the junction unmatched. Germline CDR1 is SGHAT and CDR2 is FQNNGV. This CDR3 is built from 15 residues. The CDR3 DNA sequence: TGTGCCAGCAGCCTCGGACAGGGCTCTGGAAACACCATATATTTT. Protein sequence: CASSLGQGSGNTIYF.

CDR3 in amino acids: CAWSVVQRGGREQFF. The CDR3 nucleotides read TGTGCCTGGAGTGTAGTCCAGCGGGGGGGCCGTGAGCAGTTCTTC. The chain combines TRBV30 with TRBJ2-1; 10 bases fit TRBD2. This CDR3 spans 15 amino acids. The germline gives CDR1 GTSNPN, CDR2 SVGIG (reference sequence). J was trimmed by 9 bases and V by 0 bases; bases with no gene match: 8.

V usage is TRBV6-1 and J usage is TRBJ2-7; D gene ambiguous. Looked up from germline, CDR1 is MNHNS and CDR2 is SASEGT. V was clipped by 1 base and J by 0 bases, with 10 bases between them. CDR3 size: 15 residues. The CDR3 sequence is CASSEGTVSSYEQYF. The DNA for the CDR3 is TGTGCCAGCAGTGAAGGAACAGTCAGCTCCTACGAGCAGTACTTC.

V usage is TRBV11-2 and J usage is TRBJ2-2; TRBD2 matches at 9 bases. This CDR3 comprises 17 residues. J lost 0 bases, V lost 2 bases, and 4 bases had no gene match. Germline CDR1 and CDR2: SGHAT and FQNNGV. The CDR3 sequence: CASSLLLAGTNTGELFF. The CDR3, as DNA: TGTGCCAGCAGCTTACTTCTAGCGGGGACGAACACCGGGGAGCTGTTTTTT.

The CDR3 sequence: CASSLAGGPGELFF. Here the CDR3 DNA reads TGTGCCAGCAGCTTAGCGGGAGGGCCCGGGGAGCTGTTTTTT. The V call is TRBV11-3, the J call TRBJ2-2, with TRBD2 matching over 8 bases. CDR3 length: 14 residues. The germline V gene has CDR1 SGHNT and CDR2 YENEEA. The ends lost 1 base at V and 6 bases at J; junction bases unmatched: 1.

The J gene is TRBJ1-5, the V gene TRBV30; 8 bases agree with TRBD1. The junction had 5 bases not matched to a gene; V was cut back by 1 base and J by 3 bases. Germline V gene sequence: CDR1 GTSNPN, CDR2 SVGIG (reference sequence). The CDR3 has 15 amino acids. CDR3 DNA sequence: TGTGCCTGGAGTGGGACAGGGTATGACAATCAGCCCCAGCATTTT. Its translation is CAWSGTGYDNQPQHF.

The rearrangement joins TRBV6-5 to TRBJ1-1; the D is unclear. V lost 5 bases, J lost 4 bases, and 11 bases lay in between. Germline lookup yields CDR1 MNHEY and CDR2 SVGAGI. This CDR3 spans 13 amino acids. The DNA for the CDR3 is TGTGCCAGCAGTCCCACACGGGGCACTGAAGCTTTCTTT. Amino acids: CASSPTRGTEAFF.

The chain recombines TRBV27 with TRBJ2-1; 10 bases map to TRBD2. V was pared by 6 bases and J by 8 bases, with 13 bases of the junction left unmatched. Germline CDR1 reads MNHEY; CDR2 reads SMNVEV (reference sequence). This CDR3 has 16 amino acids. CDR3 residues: CASSPKLAGAIDEQFF. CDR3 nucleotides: TGTGCCAGCAGCCCAAAGCTAGCGGGAGCTATCGATGAGCAGTTCTTC.

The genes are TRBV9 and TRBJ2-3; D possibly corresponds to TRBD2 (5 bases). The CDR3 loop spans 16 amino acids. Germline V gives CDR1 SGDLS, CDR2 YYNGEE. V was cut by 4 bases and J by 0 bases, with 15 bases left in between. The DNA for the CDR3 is TGTGCCAGCAGCTCAACCCAGCGGCACAGCACAGATACGCAGTATTTT. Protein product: CASSSTQRHSTDTQYF.